This TCR beta chain appears in the sequencing data of a study of blood T cell repertoires in COVID-19. This table comes from immunoSEQ multiplex PCR, and its TCRdb copy is limited to in-frame clones, with some not included. The sample records 240,000 or so clones, around 86% being singletons. The sequencing input was peripheral blood. This sequence was found in a woman in her sixties or seventies with active or convalescent COVID-19.

The DNA of the CDR3 is TGTGCCAGCAGCCAACCCAGTTACTATGGCTACACCTTC. It is translated as CASSQPSYYGYTF. The chain couples TRBV11-2 to TRBJ1-2; D gene ambiguous. V shed 5 bases and J shed 3 bases, with 10 bases lying between them. The CDR3 sequence is 13 residues long. Per the germline V gene, CDR1 is SGHAT and CDR2 is FQNNGV. The full variable domain, with the rest looked up from reference TRBV11-2 and TRBJ1-2, is EAGVAQSPRYKIIEKRQSVAFWCNPISGHATLYWYQQILGQGPKLLIQFQNNGVVDDSQLPKDRFSAERLKGVDSTLKIQPAKLEDSAVYLCASSQPSYYGYTFGSGTRLTVV.